The entry below describes one TCR beta chain. Germline CDR1 and CDR2: SGHRS and YFSETQ. This CDR3 is built from 16 residues. J lost 3 bases, V lost 0 bases, and 4 bases had no gene match. Clones were read by immunoSEQ multiplex PCR, and TCRdb kept only the in-frame ones, dropping some. The sample holds some 15,000 clones, 75% to 85% seen once. The sample belongs to a study of lymphopenia after photon versus proton radiotherapy. This clonotype originated in a man between 65 and 85 years old with pancreatic cancer. Source: peripheral blood, taken from a patient treated with proton-based radiotherapy. This rearrangement joins TRBV5-1 to TRBJ1-3; TRBD1 matches at 9 bases. The CDR3 is CASSLDLGQGGNTIYF. CDR3 bases: TGCGCCAGCAGCTTGGATTTGGGACAGGGTGGAAACACCATATATTTT.